This T cell receptor beta chain was recovered during a study of cytomegalovirus exposure and HLA in healthy donors. This CDR3 contains 16 residues. With V trimmed by 4 bases and J by 3 bases, 5 bases remained unmatched. Germline V gene sequence: CDR1 MNHNY, CDR2 SVGAGI (reference sequence). General observations from the study: Looking again later, the authors saw that most CMV-associated TCR beta chains seemed HLA-restricted.

Use of 60 Vbeta and 13 Jbeta primers characterized the PCR. Sequencing used immunoSEQ multiplex PCR; TCRdb keeps in-frame clones, though not all of them. The sample holds 200,000 to 250,000 clones; 70% are singletons and the top ten take less than 3%. As regards this clone: Its antigen remains unknown.

The clonotype was recovered from a man aged 40-49 years in good health and CMV-seropositive. The V and J genes are TRBV6-6 and TRBJ1-3; 11 bases are a match to TRBD1. Input material: PBMCs. As DNA, the CDR3 is TGTGCCAGCAGTTCCCCGGACAGGGGGCATGGAAACACCATATATTTT. Protein product: CASSSPDRGHGNTIYF.